These 5 T cell receptor beta chains originate from one sample sequenced in a study of blood T cell repertoires in COVID-19. Clones were read by immunoSEQ multiplex PCR, and TCRdb kept only the in-frame ones, dropping some. The data show more than 85,000 clones, approximately 80% seen once. Sequenced: peripheral blood. The receptors originated from a woman aged 80 or over with active or convalescent COVID-19.

This clone has just one count. The chain combines TRBV28 with TRBJ1-6; 10 bases agree with TRBD1. The CDR3 sequence is 13 residues long. CDR1 and CDR2 from the germline V gene are MDHEN and SYDVKM. J was trimmed by 9 bases and V by 8 bases; bases with no gene match: 4. The CDR3: CASLGQGRSPLHF. The CDR3 region has the DNA TGTGCCAGCCTGGGACAGGGGCGTTCACCCCTCCACTTT.

The chain is built from TRBV5-6 and TRBJ2-7, with TRBD2 identical over 12 bases. After removal of 4 bases from V and 5 bases from J, the junction contained 10 bases not matched to a gene. Germline V gives CDR1 SGHDT, CDR2 YYEEEE. The CDR3 is 16 amino acids. The CDR3 DNA is TGTGCCAGCAGCCCCCTCACTAGCGGGAGGTTCGACGAGCAGTACTTC. Its translation is CASSPLTSGRFDEQYF. Full variable domain (missing parts from reference TRBV5-6 and TRBJ2-7): DAGVTQSPTHLIKTRGQQVTLRCSPKSGHDTVSWYQQALGQGPQFIFQYYEEEERQRGNFPDRFSGHQFPNYSSELNVNALLLGDSALYLCASSPLTSGRFDEQYFGPGTRLTVT.

The chain recombines TRBV28 with TRBJ2-1, with TRBD2 matching 14 bases. V gave up 4 bases and J gave up 4 bases; unmatched junction bases: 6. Germline V gene sequence: CDR1 MDHEN, CDR2 SYDVKM. The CDR3 contains 17 residues. DNA of the CDR3: TGTGCCAGCAGTTCCCTTCGACTAGCGGGAGGGTACAATGAGCAGTTCTTC. Its protein is CASSSLRLAGGYNEQFF.

The sample holds a few counts of this clone. The rearrangement joins TRBV27 to TRBJ2-1; D possibly corresponds to TRBD1 (6 bases). V lost 8 bases and J lost 3, with 14 bases in between. The CDR3 is 14 residues long. The germline CDR1 and CDR2 sequences are MNHEY and SMNVEV (reference sequence). The CDR3 spells CASVLGRGYNEQFF. The CDR3 region has the DNA TGTGCCAGCGTCTTGGGCAGGGGCTACAATGAGCAGTTCTTC.

The chain is built from TRBV19 and TRBJ2-1; 9 nucleotides align to TRBD2. This CDR3 comprises 14 residues. Germline lookup yields CDR1 LNHDA and CDR2 SQIVND (reference sequence). Losses at the gene ends were 6 bases for V and 3 bases for J; bases not matched to a gene: 3. The CDR3 region has the DNA TGTGCCAGTAGAGCGGGAGGTAACTACAATGAGCAGTTCTTC. It translates to CASRAGGNYNEQFF. Full variable domain (outside the CDR3, taken from reference TRBV19 and TRBJ2-1): DGGITQSPKYLFRKEGQNVTLSCEQNLNHDAMYWYRQDPGQGLRLIYYSQIVNDFQKGDIAEGYSVSREKKESFPLTVTSAQKNPTAFYLCASRAGGNYNEQFFGPGTRLTVL.